The 23 T cell receptor beta chains reported below all come from one sample, sequenced in a study of blood T cell repertoires in COVID-19. Produced via immunoSEQ multiplex PCR; TCRdb's table is partial and in-frame only. The sample carries roughly 310,000 clones, around nine tenths recorded once. Sample: PBMCs or T cells enriched from blood (not recorded which). These receptors were collected from a man aged 60-69 years who had recovered from COVID-19.

This rearrangement joins TRBV5-4 to TRBJ1-3, with 8 positions matching TRBD1. The CDR3 is 17 amino acids. Looked up from germline, CDR1 is SGHNT and CDR2 is YYREEE (reference sequence). Trimming took 5 bases from V and 0 from J; bases not matched to a gene: 10. The CDR3 region is CASRATGAHLSGNTIYF. The CDR3 DNA reads as TGTGCCAGCAGAGCGACAGGGGCCCATCTCTCTGGAAACACCATATATTTT.

The chain links TRBV25-1 to TRBJ1-3, with D maybe TRBD1 (6 bases). Germline assignment: CDR1 MGHDK and CDR2 SYGVNS. The CDR3 totals 18 residues. Trimming left V 6 bases short and J 0 bases short, with 21 bases between. CDR3 sequence: CASSRLGLDSDSGNTIYF. The CDR3 DNA sequence: TGTGCCAGCAGCAGACTGGGCCTGGACAGCGACTCTGGAAACACCATATATTTT.

The V gene is TRBV5-6, the J gene TRBJ1-1; a weak D match, TRBD1 (6 bases). Between the trimmed V and J ends, which lost 0 bases and 8 bases, there was a span of 17 bases. This CDR3 has 15 amino acids. CDR1 and CDR2 (germline): SGHDT, YYEEEE. The DNA for the CDR3 is TGTGCCAGCAGCTTGGGCGTTCAGGGGTGGCGAGAAGCTTTCTTT. Translation gives CASSLGVQGWREAFF. The variable domain in full, completed from reference TRBV5-6 and TRBJ1-1, reads DAGVTQSPTHLIKTRGQQVTLRCSPKSGHDTVSWYQQALGQGPQFIFQYYEEEERQRGNFPDRFSGHQFPNYSSELNVNALLLGDSALYLCASSLGVQGWREAFFGQGTRLTVV.

The genes are TRBV3-1 (or the pseudogene TRBV3-2) and TRBJ1-6, with 10 positions matching TRBD1. Germline loops: CDR1 LGHDT, CDR2 YNNKEL (reference sequence). With V trimmed by 2 bases and J by 7 bases, 2 bases remained unmatched. This CDR3 has 15 amino acids. The CDR3 DNA reads TGTGCCAGCAGCCAATTGGGACAGGGGAATTCACCCCTCCACTTT. Translation: CASSQLGQGNSPLHF.

The chain links TRBV4-3 to TRBJ2-7, with 13 bases fitting TRBD2. CDR1 and CDR2 from the germline V gene are LGHNA and YSLEER. The CDR3 covers 15 residues. The trim removed 4 bases at V and 5 bases at J, leaving 5 bases unmatched. For the CDR3, the DNA is TGCGCCAGCAGCCCCGGGACTAGCGGGGCCCACGAGCAGTACTTC. Residues: CASSPGTSGAHEQYF.

The chain employs TRBV28 and TRBJ1-5; no reliable D call. CDR1 and CDR2 from the germline V gene are MDHEN and SYDVKM. The V gene lost 7 bases and the J gene lost 5 bases, with 30 bases spanning the gap. The CDR3 consists of 19 residues. DNA for the CDR3: TGTGCCAGCATATATCCGGACGGGATCCTATGGGTACGACATCAGCCCCAGCATTTT. Its protein is CASIYPDGILWVRHQPQHF. Full variable domain (rest looked up from reference TRBV28 and TRBJ1-5): DVKVTQSSRYLVKRTGEKVFLECVQDMDHENMFWYRQDPGLGLRLIYFSYDVKMKEKGDIPEGYSVSREKKERFSLILESASTNQTSMYLCASIYPDGILWVRHQPQHFGDGTRLSIL.

This chain uses TRBV2 with TRBJ2-7, with D unclear. Trimming pared 5 bases from V and 2 bases from J, leaving 13 bases between. CDR1 is SNHLY, CDR2 FYNNEI, per germline. The CDR3 has 14 amino acids. The CDR3 bases are TGTGCCAGCAGTTTAGGCACACTAACCTACGAGCAGTACTTC. Its protein product is CASSLGTLTYEQYF.

The chain is built from TRBV3-1 (or the pseudogene TRBV3-2) and TRBJ2-3, with 7 bases lining up with TRBD1. V lost 4 bases to trimming and J lost 2 bases; unmatched junction nucleotides: 3. This CDR3 comprises 14 residues. The germline gives CDR1 LGHDT, CDR2 YNNKEL (reference sequence). As DNA, the CDR3 is TGTGCCAGCAGCCCGACAGGGATCACAGATACGCAGTATTTT. The encoded protein is CASSPTGITDTQYF.

The J gene is TRBJ1-1, the V gene TRBV3-1 (or the pseudogene TRBV3-2); the match to TRBD1 covers 7 bases. Germline loops: CDR1 LGHDT, CDR2 YNNKEL (reference sequence). The CDR3 spans 14 residues. V dropped 4 bases and J dropped 4; count of bases not matched to a gene: 6. The CDR3 reads CASSPDRARTEAFF. For the CDR3, the DNA is TGTGCCAGCAGCCCTGACAGGGCGCGCACTGAAGCTTTCTTT.

The chain uses TRBV30 and TRBJ2-7; possible D gene TRBD1, 5 bases. V dropped 4 bases and J dropped 4 bases, with 14 bases sitting between them. CDR1 and CDR2 from the germline V gene are GTSNPN and SVGIG (reference sequence). This CDR3 is built from 13 residues. CDR3 coding DNA: TGTGCCTGGACCGCACCCACAGGATACGAGCAGTACTTC. Protein sequence: CAWTAPTGYEQYF. The full variable domain, in which reference TRBV30 and TRBJ2-7 provide the parts outside the CDR3, is SQTIHQWPATLVQPVGSPLSLECTVEGTSNPNLYWYRQAAGRGLQLLFYSVGIGQISSEVPQNLSASRPQDRQFILSSKKLLLSDSGFYLCAWTAPTGYEQYFGPGTRLTVT.

This sequence joins TRBV13 and TRBJ1-2; D is unresolved. The CDR3 runs 14 residues. Germline V lookup: CDR1 PRHDT, CDR2 FYEKMQ (reference sequence). V was shortened by 2 bases and J by 1 base, with 8 bases between the two germline ends. CDR3 sequence reads: CASSLHGFNYGYTF. The CDR3 bases are TGTGCCAGCAGCTTACACGGGTTTAACTATGGCTACACCTTC.

The J gene is TRBJ2-6, the V gene TRBV27, with TRBD1 identical over 9 bases. The CDR3 is 17 amino acids. CDR1 is MNHEY and CDR2 is SMNVEV in the germline V gene (reference sequence). Germline trimming cut 2 bases from V and 2 bases from J; bases unmatched to any gene: 4. The CDR3 coding sequence is TGTGCCAGCAGTTTAGGGACAGGGATCCCTGGGGCCAACGTCCTGACTTTC. Translating gives CASSLGTGIPGANVLTF.

This CDR3 reads CASRLATGELFF. Here the CDR3 DNA reads TGTGCCAGCAGACTAGCGACCGGGGAGCTGTTTTTT. The chain employs TRBV28 and TRBJ2-2; 7 bases fit TRBD2. The CDR3 length is 12 residues. Germline lookup yields CDR1 MDHEN and CDR2 SYDVKM. The V segment lost 6 bases and the J segment 5 bases; nucleotides outside the gene matches: 0.

This chain uses TRBV11-1 with TRBJ1-5; TRBD1 might be the D (6 bases). Germline V gives CDR1 SGHAT, CDR2 FQDESV (reference sequence). This CDR3 is built from 14 residues. V shed 5 bases and J shed 0 bases, with 8 bases lying between them. Here the CDR3 reads CASSRTDSNQPQHF. DNA of the CDR3: TGTGCCAGCAGCCGGACAGATAGCAATCAGCCCCAGCATTTT.

The J gene is TRBJ2-1, the V gene TRBV3-1 (or the pseudogene TRBV3-2); TRBD2 matches 9 bases. The J segment lost 3 bases and the V segment lost 0 bases, leaving 9 bases of the junction unmatched. The CDR3 is 18 amino acids. The germline V gene has CDR1 LGHDT and CDR2 YNNKEL (reference sequence). This chain's CDR3 is CASSQDKRAGGVYNEQFF. The CDR3 region has the DNA TGTGCCAGCAGCCAAGACAAACGAGCGGGGGGAGTCTACAATGAGCAGTTCTTC.

This chain connects TRBV2 to TRBJ2-3; D may be TRBD2 (7 bases). Trimming took 8 bases from V and 3 from J, leaving 15 bases between them. The V gene's germline CDR1 is SNHLY and CDR2 FYNNEI. CDR3 length equals 14 residues. CDR3 region: CASGGAFLTDTQYF. In DNA form, the CDR3 reads TGTGCCAGCGGGGGGGCCTTTTTAACAGATACGCAGTATTTT.

The rearrangement joins TRBV5-6 to TRBJ1-2; the match to TRBD1 covers 8 bases. Germline CDR1 SGHDT, CDR2 YYEEEE. The trim removed 4 bases at V and 6 bases at J, leaving 11 bases unmatched. The CDR3 runs to 15 residues. In DNA form, the CDR3 reads TGTGCCAGCAGCCTAGGACAGGGACCGTACCATGGCTACACCTTC. Translating it yields CASSLGQGPYHGYTF.

This chain joins TRBV28 and TRBJ2-1, with 10 nucleotides matching TRBD2. Losses at the gene ends were 3 bases for V and 3 bases for J; bases not matched to a gene: 14. The CDR3 spans 19 residues. CDR1 and CDR2 (germline): MDHEN, SYDVKM. The CDR3 DNA reads as TGTGCCAGCAGTTTTCCAAGATCCACCACTAGCGGGATCTACAATGAGCAGTTCTTC. As protein: CASSFPRSTTSGIYNEQFF.

This clone was recorded at least ten times. CDR3 amino acids: CASSILAGGTEQFF. CDR3 bases: TGCGCCAGCAGCATACTAGCGGGGGGGACTGAGCAGTTCTTC. V is TRBV5-1 and J is TRBJ2-1; 13 bases map to TRBD2. With 4 bases clipped from V and 9 bases from J, the junction kept 4 bases outside the gene matches. From germline, CDR1 is SGHRS and CDR2 YFSETQ. The CDR3 covers 14 residues.

The V call is TRBV6-4, the J call TRBJ1-4; 7 bases match TRBD1. The CDR3 sequence is 16 residues long. Germline lookup yields CDR1 MRHNA and CDR2 SNTAGT. Germline trimming cut 8 bases from V and 4 bases from J; bases unmatched to any gene: 13. CDR3 protein: CASRRNGGQFNEKLFF. The CDR3 nucleotides are TGTGCCAGCCGAAGGAACGGGGGACAGTTTAATGAAAAACTGTTTTTT.

The genes are TRBV15 and TRBJ1-6, with TRBD1 as a possible D gene (6 bases). The V end was cut by 3 bases, the J end by 0 bases, with 12 bases between. CDR1 is LNHNV and CDR2 is YYDKDF in the germline V gene (reference sequence). This CDR3 region has 17 residues. CDR3 protein: CATSSPNRDSYNSPLHF. The CDR3 nucleotides are TGTGCCACCAGCAGCCCAAACAGGGACTCCTATAATTCACCCCTCCACTTT.

The CDR3 region is CASSVVSGKAGTSYNEQFF. CDR3 DNA: TGTGCCAGCAGCGTAGTTTCAGGGAAAGCGGGAACCTCGTACAATGAGCAGTTCTTC. V usage is TRBV9 and J usage is TRBJ2-1; TRBD2 matches 7 bases. The CDR3 is 19 residues long. V trimming: 0 bases; J trimming: 4 bases; junction bases outside the gene matches: 16. Germline CDR1 is SGDLS and CDR2 is YYNGEE.

The J gene is TRBJ1-3, the V gene TRBV7-3; 7 positions agree with TRBD1. Germline V CDR1 and CDR2: SGHTA, FQGTGA. CDR3 size: 18 residues. Germline trimming cut 3 bases from V and 4 bases from J; bases unmatched to any gene: 15. The CDR3 coding sequence is TGTGCCAGCAGCTTGACAGGGCCGGGCCTGGCGTCGGGAAACACCATATATTTT. Translated, it gives CASSLTGPGLASGNTIYF.